Listed here is a single T cell receptor beta chain. Its antigen is not identified. The assay was run at survey level. Sequencing depth was up to 500,000 reads per sample. TCRdb keeps only in-frame clones here, not all; method: immunoSEQ multiplex PCR. Here the sample spans approximately 18,000 clones, roughly 69% being singletons. Rectal tissue came from one to two pinch biopsies taken at colonoscopy. V was pared by 2 bases and J by 1 base, with 11 bases between. This CDR3 has 14 residues. Germline CDR1 reads SQVTM; CDR2 reads ANQGSEA. The sample comes from a study of pediatric ulcerative colitis. Study observations and caveats: Ulcerative colitis patients shared more blood-rectal clones than controls.

The receptor comes from a boy between 5 and 17 years old with moderate ulcerative colitis. This chain links TRBV29-1 with TRBJ1-1; D remains ambiguous. The sample comprised gut tissue. CDR3 loop: CSVEQQRKNTEAFF. The CDR3 DNA sequence: TGCAGCGTTGAACAGCAACGAAAGAACACTGAAGCTTTCTTT.